This T cell receptor beta chain appears in the sequencing data of a study of regulatory T cells in long-lasting Graves disease. Points from the study as a whole: With persistent disease, TRBV28, TRBJ1-2 and TRBJ2-5 were the favored segments. Relative to new patients (around 1,000), persistent patients exhibited greater sharing of public clonotypes (2,741).

In regard to this clonotype: Its antigen is unknown.

iRepertoire HTBI primers and Arm-PCR of CDR3 regions built TCR beta libraries. Using its own MiXCR run on the multiplex PCR reads, TCRdb lists one record per CDR3 protein. The sample records around 340,000 distinct CDR3 sequences, about 20% being singletons. The CDR3 sequence is 12 residues long. V lost 4 bases and J lost 8; bases outside the gene matches: 7. The germline V gene encodes CDR1 DFQATT and CDR2 SNEGSKA (reference sequence). Time point: persistent/refractory GD, antithyroid drugs over 5 years with positive TRAb. From PBMCs, RNA was extracted and then used to make the TCR library. The receptor comes from a female donor with Graves disease. This chain connects TRBV20-1 to TRBJ1-2; TRBD1 agrees at 7 bases. Sequenced material: peripheral blood mononuclear cells (PBMCs), taken when the disease was refractory, from a patient treated with antithyroid drugs. The CDR3 DNA sequence: TGCAGTGCTACGGAGGGGGCGCACGGCTACACCTTC. The encoded protein is CSATEGAHGYTF.